This paragraph reports one T cell receptor beta chain. V was pared by 3 bases and J by 5 bases, with 8 bases between. The CDR3 is made up of 13 amino acids. The germline CDR1 and CDR2 sequences are MNHEY and SMNVEV (reference sequence). The record originates from a study of graft-versus-host responses after intestinal transplantation. Generated by immunoSEQ multiplex PCR, the TCRdb table keeps only in-frame clones and is missing some. The sample has 20,000 or so clones, around 86% seen once; the top ten hold under 60%. This receptor was obtained from a human patient who received an intestinal transplant, so some T cells may come from the graft donor. The chain combines TRBV27 with TRBJ2-4, with D possibly matching TRBD2 (5 bases). Sequencing used bone marrow, obtained just under 130 days after transplant. CDR3 DNA sequence: TGTGCCAGCAGTTTCATGCGGGAAAACATTCAGTACTTC. Its translation: CASSFMRENIQYF.